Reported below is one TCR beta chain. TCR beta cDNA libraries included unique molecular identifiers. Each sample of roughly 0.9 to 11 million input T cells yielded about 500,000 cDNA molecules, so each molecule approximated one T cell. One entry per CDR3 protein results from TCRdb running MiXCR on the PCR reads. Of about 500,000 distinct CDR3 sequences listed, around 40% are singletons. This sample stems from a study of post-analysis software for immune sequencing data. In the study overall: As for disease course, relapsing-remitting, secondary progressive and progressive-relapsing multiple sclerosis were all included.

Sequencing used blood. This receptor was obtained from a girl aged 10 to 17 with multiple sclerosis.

CDR3 sequence: CSARGTSIHEQYF. In DNA form, the CDR3 reads TGCAGTGCCCGCGGGACTAGCATACACGAGCAGTACTTC. This sequence joins TRBV20-1 and TRBJ2-7; 9 positions match TRBD2. The CDR3 contains 13 residues. After removal of 6 bases from V and 5 bases from J, the junction contained 8 bases not matched to a gene. The V gene's germline CDR1 is DFQATT and CDR2 SNEGSKA (reference sequence).